A single sample is the source of the 2 T cell receptor beta chains below, sequenced in a study of blood T cell repertoires in COVID-19. Libraries were prepared by immunoSEQ multiplex PCR; TCRdb keeps only in-frame clonotypes and omits some of them. This table holds 50,000 to 75,000 clones, 80% to 95% found once. The sample consisted of peripheral blood. These receptors were obtained from a man in his fifties or sixties with active COVID-19.

The chain links TRBV28 to TRBJ1-1; D is undetermined. This CDR3 spans 14 amino acids. CDR1 MDHEN and CDR2 SYDVKM come from the germline V gene. Trimming stripped 0 bases from V and 4 bases from J, with 9 bases between. In DNA form, the CDR3 reads TGTGCCAGCAGTTTATGGGGAGTAGGCACTGAAGCTTTCTTT. This gives the protein CASSLWGVGTEAFF.

The gene calls are TRBV6-5 and TRBJ1-6; no definite D call. Germline loops: CDR1 MNHEY, CDR2 SVGAGI. CDR3 length: 14 amino acids. V lost 6 bases and J lost 5, with 11 bases in between. CDR3 bases: TGTGCCAGCAGCCCCGGAGTGAATAATTCACCCCTCCACTTT. This codes for CASSPGVNNSPLHF.